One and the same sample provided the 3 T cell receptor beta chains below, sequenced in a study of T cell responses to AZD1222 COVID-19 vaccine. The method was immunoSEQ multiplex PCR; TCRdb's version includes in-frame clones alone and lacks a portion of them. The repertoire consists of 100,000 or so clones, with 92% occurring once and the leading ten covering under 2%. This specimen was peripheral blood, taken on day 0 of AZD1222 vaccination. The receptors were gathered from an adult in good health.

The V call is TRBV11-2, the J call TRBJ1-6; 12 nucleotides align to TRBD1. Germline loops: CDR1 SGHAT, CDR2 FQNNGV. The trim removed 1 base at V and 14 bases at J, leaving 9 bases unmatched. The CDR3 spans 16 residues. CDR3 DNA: TGTGCCAGCAGCTTAGGGGGGGACAGGGGGCCCTGGGCCCTCCACTTT. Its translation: CASSLGGDRGPWALHF.

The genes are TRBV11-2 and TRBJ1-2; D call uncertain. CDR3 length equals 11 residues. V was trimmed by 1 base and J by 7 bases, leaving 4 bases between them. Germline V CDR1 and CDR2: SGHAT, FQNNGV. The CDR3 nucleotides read TGTGCCAGCAGCTTAGCTGGTGGCTACACCTTC. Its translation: CASSLAGGYTF.

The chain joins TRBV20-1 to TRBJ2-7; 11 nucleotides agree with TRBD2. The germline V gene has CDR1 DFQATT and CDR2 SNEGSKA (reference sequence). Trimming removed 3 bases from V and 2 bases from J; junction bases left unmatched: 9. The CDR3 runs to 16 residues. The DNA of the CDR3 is TGCAGTGCTAGTTGGCTAGCGGGAGGAAACCCCTACGAGCAGTACTTC. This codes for CSASWLAGGNPYEQYF.